The next 30 T cell receptor beta chains were all read from a single sample in a study of T cells after yellow fever vaccination (dated by TCRdb to between 2019 and 2020). The sample's treatment or condition label is to be understood as: live attenuated yellow fever vaccine strain. The protocol used for the library was 5' RACE. The sample was run on an Illumina NovaSeq 6000. TCRdb reprocessing: public reads trimmed at Q25 with fastp, clones called with MiXCR, in-frame beta chains kept. When rows share a CDR3 protein, they turn into one entry using the most common DNA and genes. This sample is represented by around 320,000 distinct CDR3 sequences; about 10% of them were singletons. The ten top clones hold about 3% of the sample. The material was CD4+ T cells sorted from PBMCs, obtained 45 days after the yellow fever booster vaccination. All receptors come from a young man who received the YFV17D yellow fever vaccine.

The chain has TRBV19 and TRBJ1-2; a weak D match, TRBD1 (6 bases). This CDR3 contains 14 residues. In germline, CDR1 is LNHDA, CDR2 SQIVND (reference sequence). Trimming removed 8 bases at V and 4 bases at J, with 17 bases between. This CDR3 is CASSTVGTSYGYTF. Here the CDR3 DNA reads TGTGCCAGTTCTACCGTCGGGACAAGCTATGGCTACACCTTC.

The rearrangement links TRBV6-2 or TRBV6-3 to TRBJ1-2; weak D call: TRBD1 (6 bases). Germline V gives CDR1 MNHEY, CDR2 SVGEGT. The CDR3 contains 13 residues. Trimming left V 7 bases short and J 2 bases short, with 11 bases between. CDR3 sequence: CASTIDRNYGYTF. In DNA, the CDR3 is TGTGCCAGCACCATCGACAGGAACTATGGCTACACCTTC.

This clonotype occurred a few times. The chain has TRBV6-2 or TRBV6-3 and TRBJ2-1; 13 nucleotides agree with TRBD2. The CDR3 has 15 amino acids. Per the germline V gene, CDR1 is MNHEY and CDR2 is SVGEGT. With 7 bases clipped from V and 6 bases from J, the junction kept 6 bases outside the gene matches. The CDR3 nucleotides are TGTGCCAGCACCACGACTAGCGGGGGGTTCAATGAGCAGTTCTTC. It yields the protein CASTTTSGGFNEQFF.

The chain recombines TRBV5-6 with TRBJ2-7, with TRBD1 identical over 9 bases. In germline, CDR1 is SGHDT, CDR2 YYEEEE. With V trimmed by 3 bases and J by 3 bases, 1 base remained unmatched. The CDR3 is 13 residues long. CDR3 residues: CASSWDRDYEQYV. As DNA, the CDR3 is TGTGCCAGCAGCTGGGACAGGGACTACGAGCAGTACGTC.

The chain carries TRBV7-2 and TRBJ2-1; TRBD2 aligns across 8 bases. This CDR3 comprises 15 residues. Germline CDR1 is SGHTA and CDR2 is FQGNSA. V gave up 2 bases and J gave up 7 bases; unmatched junction bases: 7. As DNA, the CDR3 is TGTGCCAGCAGCTTAATCCGGGGGGGCCGAAATGAGCAGTTCTTC. Translation: CASSLIRGGRNEQFF.

This clonotype appeared a few times. CDR3 amino acids: CASSLRHQLAKNIQYF. Written as DNA, the CDR3 is TGTGCCAGCAGCTTGCGACATCAACTAGCCAAAAACATTCAGTACTTC. V and J are TRBV5-6 and TRBJ2-4; D is uncertain. The CDR3 consists of 16 residues. Trimming stripped 1 base from V and 0 bases from J, with 11 bases between. The germline CDR1 and CDR2 sequences are SGHDT and YYEEEE.

The chain uses TRBV28 and TRBJ1-6; possibly TRBD1 for D (5 bases). Germline values: CDR1 MDHEN, CDR2 SYDVKM. Trimming removed 7 bases at V and 14 bases at J, with 15 bases between. The CDR3 has 12 residues. CDR3 in amino acids: CASTLGGKALHF. The DNA of the CDR3 is TGTGCCAGCACCCTCGGGGGGAAAGCCCTCCACTTT.

CDR3 protein: CSARDTASGGSTDTQYF. The DNA for the CDR3 is TGCAGTGCTAGAGATACGGCTAGCGGGGGAAGCACAGATACGCAGTATTTT. The chain joins TRBV20-1 to TRBJ2-3; 10 bases fit TRBD2. Germline V lookup: CDR1 DFQATT, CDR2 SNEGSKA (reference sequence). The CDR3 consists of 17 residues. J was trimmed by 0 bases and V by 0 bases; bases with no gene match: 6.

Worth noting for this clonotype: A much larger clone differs from this one at a single base, so this may be a read error. The chain uses TRBV9 and TRBJ2-7; the D is unclear. The CDR3 totals 14 residues. In germline, CDR1 is SGDLS, CDR2 YYNGEE. CDR3 region: CASSVGTISYELYF. The CDR3 DNA is TGTGCCAGCAGCGTAGGGACGATCTCCTACGAGCTGTACTTC.

A few counts support this clonotype. The V call is TRBV5-1, the J call TRBJ2-5, with 9 bases aligning to TRBD2. The CDR3 is made up of 16 amino acids. Germline values: CDR1 SGHRS, CDR2 YFSETQ. Trimming at V came to 1 base and at J to 4 bases, leaving 8 bases not matched to a gene. The CDR3 bases are TGCGCCAGCAGCTTGACCCTAGCGGGGTTCAGAGAGACCCAGTACTTC. This codes for CASSLTLAGFRETQYF.

This clonotype was seen more than once but under ten times. The V and J genes are TRBV6-5 and TRBJ2-2, with unresolved D. V lost 8 bases and J 0 bases, leaving 13 bases between the germline ends. Germline lookup yields CDR1 MNHEY and CDR2 SVGAGI. The CDR3 covers 15 residues. As DNA, the CDR3 is TGTGCCAGCGCCCCCCCGGCCGCGAACACCGGGGAGCTGTTTTTT. It is translated as CASAPPAANTGELFF.

This clonotype appeared a few times. This chain connects TRBV11-2 to TRBJ2-2, with 13 bases matching TRBD2. V lost 5 bases and J lost 6; bases outside the gene matches: 3. The CDR3 length is 15 residues. Per the germline V gene, CDR1 is SGHAT and CDR2 is FQNNGV. The CDR3 spells CASSVLAGGPGELFF. CDR3 sequence (DNA): TGTGCCAGCAGCGTACTAGCGGGGGGGCCCGGGGAGCTGTTTTTT.

This clonotype was counted a few times. This chain joins TRBV11-3 and TRBJ2-3, with a possible D match to TRBD2 (7 bases). Looked up from germline, CDR1 is SGHNT and CDR2 is YENEEA. The ends were cut back, 5 bases at V and 0 bases at J, with 18 bases in the middle. The CDR3 is 17 residues long. The CDR3 protein is CASSLGLGGASTDTQYF. CDR3 nucleotides: TGTGCCAGCAGCCTCGGATTAGGGGGGGCTAGCACAGATACGCAGTATTTT.

This clonotype was found a few times. This chain joins TRBV5-4 and TRBJ1-1; possibly TRBD1 for D (6 bases). The V end was cut by 0 bases, the J end by 9 bases, with 12 bases between. Germline V gene data show CDR1 as SGHNT and CDR2 as YYREEE (reference sequence). The CDR3 totals 13 residues. The CDR3 protein is CASSLVSGDKAFF. Written as DNA, the CDR3 is TGTGCCAGCAGCTTGGTTTCAGGGGACAAAGCTTTCTTT.

This clonotype was recorded many times. The V gene is TRBV12-3 or TRBV12-4, the J gene TRBJ1-1; 8 positions agree with TRBD1. Trimming took 6 bases from V and 0 from J; bases not matched to a gene: 6. The CDR3 extends over 15 amino acids. CDR3 DNA sequence: TGTGCCAGCAGAACAAGACAGGGGATGAACACTGAAGCTTTCTTT. Protein product: CASRTRQGMNTEAFF.

The gene calls are TRBV7-9 and TRBJ1-2; TRBD1 is a possible D gene (5 bases). CDR1 is SEHNR and CDR2 is FQNEAQ in the germline V gene (reference sequence). The ends were cut back, 6 bases at V and 1 base at J, with 18 bases in the middle. This CDR3 is built from 16 residues. The CDR3 DNA follows: TGTGCCAGCAGTTCAGGGACGGGTGCCCATAACTATGGCTACACCTTC. Protein: CASSSGTGAHNYGYTF.

This clonotype was recorded many times. V and J are TRBV10-3 and TRBJ2-3; D may match TRBD1 or TRBD2 (5 bases each). The CDR3 sequence is 14 residues long. The ends were cut back, 4 bases at V and 4 bases at J, with 12 bases in the middle. CDR1 and CDR2 from the germline V gene are ENHRY and SYGVKD. This chain's CDR3 is CAISGFGASDTQYF. The CDR3 nucleotides read TGTGCCATCAGTGGTTTCGGGGCCTCAGATACGCAGTATTTT.

V is TRBV6-2 or TRBV6-3 and J is TRBJ1-5; D is ambiguous. Deletions cut 2 bases from V and 1 base from J, with 12 bases between. This CDR3 has 16 residues. Germline V gene data show CDR1 as MNHEY and CDR2 as SVGEGT. The CDR3 loop reads CASSYPKIRSNQPQHF. CDR3 DNA sequence: TGTGCCAGCAGTTACCCCAAGATTAGGAGCAATCAGCCCCAGCATTTT.

This clonotype was recorded many times. The J gene is TRBJ1-5, the V gene TRBV5-1; the match to TRBD1 covers 8 bases. V shed 4 bases, J shed 4 bases, and the junction held 7 bases outside the gene matches. From germline, CDR1 is SGHRS and CDR2 YFSETQ. This CDR3 contains 15 residues. CDR3 loop: CASSPGTGANQPQHF. In nucleotides, the CDR3 is TGCGCCAGCAGCCCCGGGACAGGAGCTAATCAGCCCCAGCATTTT.

This clonotype was seen a handful of times. V usage is TRBV2 and J usage is TRBJ1-1; 8 bases map to TRBD1. Trimming removed 7 bases from V and 11 bases from J; junction bases left unmatched: 6. Germline CDR1 reads SNHLY; CDR2 reads FYNNEI. The CDR3 consists of 11 residues. For the CDR3, the DNA is TGTGCCAGCACCAGACAGGGGTCGGCTTTCTTT. Translation gives CASTRQGSAFF.

The sample holds a few counts of this clonotype. The chain employs TRBV10-3 and TRBJ2-3, with D maybe TRBD2 (6 bases). The CDR3 length is 16 residues. Trimming stripped 5 bases from V and 9 bases from J, with 24 bases between. Germline V gene lookup returns CDR1 ENHRY and CDR2 SYGVKD. The CDR3 protein is CAISLRSGRPAGTQYF. CDR3 nucleotide sequence: TGTGCCATCAGTCTCCGCAGCGGGCGGCCCGCAGGAACGCAGTATTTT.

The sample holds a few counts of this clonotype. The gene calls are TRBV20-1 and TRBJ2-1, with a possible D match to TRBD2 (7 bases). Germline CDR1 reads DFQATT; CDR2 reads SNEGSKA (reference sequence). The CDR3 consists of 14 residues. Trimming took 4 bases from V and 2 from J, leaving 12 bases between them. The CDR3 coding sequence is TGCAGTGCTAACGGGGGGCCTACCTACAATGAGCAGTTCTTC. Its protein is CSANGGPTYNEQFF.

This clonotype has only a few counts. This chain joins TRBV7-2 and TRBJ2-5, with unresolved D. This CDR3 region has 14 residues. Trimming removed 5 bases from V and 5 bases from J, with 15 bases in between. CDR1 and CDR2 (germline): SGHTA, FQGNSA. CDR3 sequence: CASSPEWIEETQYF. CDR3 in DNA: TGTGCCAGCAGCCCCGAGTGGATTGAGGAGACCCAGTACTTC.

The chain employs TRBV19 and TRBJ2-3; D is perhaps TRBD1 or TRBD2 (5 bases each). The germline V gene encodes CDR1 LNHDA and CDR2 SQIVND (reference sequence). This CDR3 has 16 residues. The V gene lost 1 base and the J gene lost 1 base, with 12 bases spanning the gap. The CDR3 sequence is CASSIAKGDRTDTQYF. CDR3 nucleotide sequence: TGTGCCAGTAGTATAGCAAAAGGGGACCGCACAGATACGCAGTATTTT.

The chain recombines TRBV7-9 with TRBJ2-7, with 10 positions matching TRBD2. Trimming at V came to 3 bases and at J to 4 bases, leaving 9 bases not matched to a gene. Per germline, CDR1 SEHNR and CDR2 FQNEAQ (reference sequence). CDR3 length: 16 residues. DNA of the CDR3: TGTGCCAGCAGCTTCCCTAATAGCGGGGGGCCTTACGAGCAGTACTTC. Protein sequence: CASSFPNSGGPYEQYF.

The V call is TRBV12-3 or TRBV12-4, the J call TRBJ1-1; TRBD1 matches 7 bases. The CDR3 has 15 residues. V gave up 5 bases and J gave up 8 bases; unmatched junction bases: 14. The CDR3 region is CASSPPQEGAREAFF. The DNA for the CDR3 is TGTGCCAGCAGTCCCCCCCAAGAGGGGGCGAGAGAAGCTTTCTTT.

As for this clonotype: Being one base from a much bigger clone, this may be a read error. This chain connects TRBV5-1 to TRBJ2-3; D gene ambiguous. The ends were cut back, 3 bases at V and 2 bases at J, with 4 bases in the middle. Per germline, CDR1 SGHRS and CDR2 YFSETQ. CDR3 length: 12 amino acids. In DNA form, the CDR3 reads TGCGCCAGCAGCTGGGACACAGATACGCAGTATTTT. Encoded protein: CASSWDTDTQYF.

In its sample, this clonotype was seen a few times. The chain uses TRBV20-1 and TRBJ1-1; D is unclear. The V gene lost 3 bases and the J gene lost 4 bases, with 18 bases spanning the gap. Germline lookup yields CDR1 DFQATT and CDR2 SNEGSKA (reference sequence). This CDR3 has 15 residues. This CDR3 reads CSARPIKKRSTEAFF. The CDR3 DNA reads as TGCAGTGCTAGGCCGATCAAAAAGCGGTCCACTGAAGCTTTCTTT.

The chain employs TRBV6-5 and TRBJ1-3; TRBD1 matches 11 bases. The V segment lost 2 bases and the J segment 4 bases; nucleotides outside the gene matches: 1. CDR1 and CDR2 (germline): MNHEY, SVGAGI. The CDR3 contains 15 residues. This CDR3 reads CASSYGQGAGNTIYF. The DNA of the CDR3 is TGTGCCAGCAGTTACGGACAGGGGGCGGGAAACACCATATATTTT.

For the CDR3, the DNA is TGTGCCAGCAGCCAAGCGGCCTGGGGCACAGATACGCAGTATTTT. It translates to CASSQAAWGTDTQYF. The rearrangement joins TRBV4-2 to TRBJ2-3; D is uncertain. Per germline, CDR1 LGHNA and CDR2 YNFKEQ. Between the trimmed V and J ends, which lost 1 base and 1 base, there was a span of 9 bases. This CDR3 has 15 amino acids.